This is a list of T cell receptor beta chains from one sample in a study of cytomegalovirus exposure and HLA in healthy donors. Assay: immunoSEQ multiplex PCR; the TCRdb copy retains only in-frame clones and omits some. The sample holds 85,000 to 110,000 clones, under 80% seen once. Sequenced material: PBMCs. Receptor source: a woman in her late teens or twenties in good health and CMV-seropositive. The CDR3 runs from the conserved cysteine through the conserved F or W. Each record gives: J gene, V gene, clone size, D gene, CDR3 DNA, CDR3 protein. A D gene is named only where the DNA matches it firmly. Expanded clones get a size class; other rows say once, few or many, or leave the size out.

TRBJ2-5 | TRBV2 | . | . | TGTGCCAGCAGTGTGAGCTTTCGGTCGGCCCAGTACTTC | CASSVSFRSAQYF
TRBJ2-1 | TRBV15 | . | TRBD2 | TGTGCCACCAGCAGGGGAGGTAGCGGGAGGGCCAGGAACAATGAGCAGTTCTTC | CATSRGGSGRARNNEQFF
TRBJ2-7 | TRBV21-1 | . | . | TGTGCCAGCAGCAAAGTCCTTCTAGCGGGCCGGCCCTCCTACGAGCAGTACTTC | CASSKVLLAGRPSYEQYF
TRBJ2-3 | TRBV25-1 | . | . | TGTGCCAGCAGTGGAGAACTGCGGGGCACAGATACGCAGTATTTT | CASSGELRGTDTQYF
TRBJ2-1 | TRBV10-3 | . | TRBD2 | TGTGCCATCAGTGAGTCCATAGCGGGAGTTAATGAGCAGTTCTTC | CAISESIAGVNEQFF
TRBJ1-4 | TRBV2 | . | . | TGTGCCAGCAGTGAAGTTAGACAGATAGCAACTAATGAAAAACTGTTTTTT | CASSEVRQIATNEKLFF
TRBJ1-1 | TRBV5-1 | . | . | TGCGCCAGCAGCTTGCGGACCGGGACAAAGAACACTGAAGCTTTCTTT | CASSLRTGTKNTEAFF
TRBJ1-6 | TRBV4-2 | once | TRBD1 | TGTGCCAGCAGCCTAGACAGGGGGAACTCACCCCTCCACTTT | CASSLDRGNSPLHF
TRBJ2-5 | TRBV7-3 | . | TRBD1 | TGTGCCAGCAGCTTAAAAGGGGGCGACCACCAAGAGACCCAGTACTTC | CASSLKGGDHQETQYF
TRBJ1-1 | TRBV19 | . | . | TGTGCCAGTAGTATTCCCACAGGCTCATTCACTGAAGCTTTCTTT | CASSIPTGSFTEAFF
TRBJ2-1 | TRBV7-9 | . | . | TGTGCCAGCAGCCCCTCGTCCGCGGTAGTGATATACAATGAGCAGTTCTTC | CASSPSSAVVIYNEQFF
TRBJ1-1 | TRBV29-1 | . | . | TGCAGCGCCCGGATCCCGGGACAAAAGAACACTGAAGCTTTCTTT | CSARIPGQKNTEAFF
TRBJ1-5 | TRBV28 | . | . | TGTGCCAGCAGTCTTCCTGGGACTTCTTACCGGCAGCCCCAGCATTTT | CASSLPGTSYRQPQHF
TRBJ1-5 | TRBV19 | once | TRBD1 | TGTGCCAGTAGTTCGGACAGGGATAGACAGCCCCAGCATTTT | CASSSDRDRQPQHF
TRBJ2-1 | TRBV19 | . | . | TGTGCCAGTAGCCCGGGACTGACATACAATGAGCAGTTCTTC | CASSPGLTYNEQFF
TRBJ2-3 | TRBV18 | . | . | TGTGCCAGCTCACCTTTAGCGCCGGGCACAGATACGCAGTATTTT | CASSPLAPGTDTQYF
TRBJ2-3 | TRBV7-9 | . | TRBD2 | TGTGCCAGCAGCCTAAGGCCCTCACTAGCGGGAGTTTCGACAGATACGCAGTATTTT | CASSLRPSLAGVSTDTQYF
TRBJ2-1 | TRBV10-3 | . | TRBD1 | TGTGCCATCAGTGAACCAGGGGGTGAGCAGTTCTTC | CAISEPGGEQFF
TRBJ2-2 | TRBV2 | . | TRBD2 | TGTGCCAGCAGGCTAGCGGGAAACACCGGGGAGCTGTTTTTT | CASRLAGNTGELFF
TRBJ2-2 | TRBV29-1 | . | . | TGCAGCGCTTTGCGGGGTCGGAACACCGGGGAGCTGTTTTTT | CSALRGRNTGELFF
TRBJ2-1 | TRBV7-2 | . | . | TGTGCCAGCAGCTTAGTAGCGACCGGCAATGAGCAGTTCTTC | CASSLVATGNEQFF
TRBJ1-2 | TRBV6-5 | . | TRBD1 | TGTGCCAGCAGTTACCGGGACAGGGGAGGCTACACCTTC | CASSYRDRGGYTF
TRBJ2-5 | TRBV5-1 | . | TRBD2 | TGCGCCAGCAGCGAACTAGCGGGGAAAGAGACCCAGTACTTC | CASSELAGKETQYF
TRBJ2-1 | TRBV5-4 | . | TRBD2 | TGTGCCAGCAGCCCGGCCCAGGGTGGCGGGAGTTCCTACAATGAGCAGTTCTTC | CASSPAQGGGSSYNEQFF
TRBJ2-1 | TRBV5-1 | . | . | TGCGCCAGCAGCTTCACCGGGGGAAATGAGCAGTTCTTC | CASSFTGGNEQFF
TRBJ2-2 | TRBV18 | . | . | TGTGCCAGCTCACCCCGGGGGCTAGCGGAGACCGGGGAGCTGTTTTTT | CASSPRGLAETGELFF
TRBJ1-1 | TRBV9 | . | TRBD1 | TGTGCCAGCAGCCCCAGGGGGACAATGAACACTGAAGCTTTCTTT | CASSPRGTMNTEAFF
TRBJ1-1 | TRBV11-3 | few | . | TGTGCCAGCAGCCTATGGACAGACACTGAAGCTTTCTTT | CASSLWTDTEAFF
TRBJ2-3 | TRBV5-4 | . | TRBD2 | TGTGCCAGCAGCTCGGGACTAGCGGGGAGCACAGATACGCAGTATTTT | CASSSGLAGSTDTQYF
TRBJ2-3 | TRBV7-9 | . | . | TGTGCCAGCAGCTTAGATAGGTGGGGGGGCACAGATACGCAGTATTTT | CASSLDRWGGTDTQYF
TRBJ2-2 | TRBV2 | few | . | TGTGCCACCGGGGTGACTAGAGGAACCGGGGAGCTGTTTTTT | CATGVTRGTGELFF
TRBJ2-1 | TRBV30 | . | . | TGTGCCTGGAGTCTCATAGGGGGACCGTACAATGAGCAGTTCTTC | CAWSLIGGPYNEQFF
TRBJ2-7 | TRBV5-1 | . | . | TGCGCCAGCAGCTTGGTTAGCGGTTCCTACGAGCAGTACTTC | CASSLVSGSYEQYF
TRBJ2-1 | TRBV5-4 | . | . | TGTGCCAGCAGCTTGGGAGGGGGCGGACTACTTAATGAGCAGTTCTTC | CASSLGGGGLLNEQFF
TRBJ1-1 | TRBV7-8 | . | TRBD1 | TGTGCCAGCAGGAGGGGGCCGAACACTGAAGCTTTCTTT | CASRRGPNTEAFF
TRBJ2-1 | TRBV7-2 | . | . | TGTGCCAGCCCGAGCGGTAGCTCCTACAATGAGCAGTTCTTC | CASPSGSSYNEQFF
TRBJ1-1 | TRBV5-1 | many | . | TGCGCCAGCAGCGAAGGACGGGGCACTGAAGCTTTCTTT | CASSEGRGTEAFF
TRBJ1-5 | TRBV9 | . | . | TGTGCCAGCAGCCTGGCAGGCGACAATCAGCCCCAGCATTTT | CASSLAGDNQPQHF
TRBJ2-1 | TRBV5-5 | . | . | TGTGCCAGCAGCCTGGGAGTCTACAATGAGCAGTTCTTC | CASSLGVYNEQFF
TRBJ1-2 | TRBV11-3 | . | . | TGTGCCAGCAGCTTAGCACAGGGCGGCGGCTACACCTTC | CASSLAQGGGYTF
TRBJ2-5 | TRBV13 | . | TRBD2 | TGTGCCAGCAGCGGTTTTCTAGCGGGGGGAAGCCTAGAGACCCAGTACTTC | CASSGFLAGGSLETQYF
TRBJ2-1 | TRBV25-1 | few | TRBD2 | TGTGCCAGCAGTGACCCCGGGAGGCATTTCTACAATGAGCAGTTCTTC | CASSDPGRHFYNEQFF
TRBJ2-1 | TRBV4-3 | . | . | TGCGCCAGCAGCCAAGAGGCTAGAGGCCATGAGCAGTTCTTC | CASSQEARGHEQFF
TRBJ2-1 | TRBV7-6 | . | . | TGTGCCAGCAGCCCGTTAATCGGGAGCATCGGGAATGAGCAGTTCTTC | CASSPLIGSIGNEQFF
TRBJ2-7 | TRBV27 | . | TRBD1 | TGTGCCAGCACCATAAGCCCCGGGACAGGGGGCCTCCTACCGTTCGAGCAGTACTTC | CASTISPGTGGLLPFEQYF
TRBJ1-4 | TRBV13 | . | . | TGTGCCAGCAGCTCCCAGGGGATCGCAACTAATGAAAAACTGTTTTTT | CASSSQGIATNEKLFF
TRBJ2-1 | TRBV7-9 | few | . | TGTGCCAGCAGCTTAGGGAGCTCCTACAATGAGCAGTTCTTC | CASSLGSSYNEQFF